These 17 T cell receptor beta chains came from one sample sequenced in a study of T cells after yellow fever vaccination. MiXCR, applied by TCRdb to the 5' RACE reads, yields one record per CDR3 protein. In the table there are 500,000 to 550,000 distinct CDR3 sequences, just over 20% of which are singletons. Sequenced material: PBMCs, taken roughly 20 days after the first yellow fever vaccination. These TCRs come from a man between 18 and 29 years old who received the YFV17D yellow fever vaccine.

The genes are TRBV4-2 and TRBJ2-2; possible D gene TRBD2, 6 bases. V lost 0 bases to trimming and J lost 0 bases, with 14 bases between them. Germline CDR1 and CDR2: LGHNA and YNFKEQ. The CDR3 has 18 amino acids. In DNA, the CDR3 is TGTGCCAGCAGCCAAGATCCCTGGGACTTCCCGAACACCGGGGAGCTGTTTTTT. Residues: CASSQDPWDFPNTGELFF.

This clonotype was seen many times. The chain links TRBV5-6 to TRBJ2-2, with 8 bases fitting TRBD1. Looked up from germline, CDR1 is SGHDT and CDR2 is YYEEEE. The V gene end was trimmed by 7 bases and the J gene end by 1 base; junction bases not matched to a gene: 9. CDR3 length: 16 amino acids. The CDR3 sequence is CASRYSGTGNTGELFF. The CDR3 region has the DNA TGTGCCAGCCGATACTCCGGGACAGGGAACACCGGGGAGCTGTTTTTT.

The rearrangement uses TRBV24-1 and TRBJ1-1; D perhaps matches TRBD1 (5 bases). Germline V gene sequence: CDR1 KGHDR, CDR2 SFDVKD. V shed 0 bases and J shed 7 bases, with 5 bases lying between them. This CDR3 is 12 amino acids long. CDR3 protein: CATSDLTGEAFF. The DNA for the CDR3 is TGTGCCACCAGTGATTTGACAGGTGAAGCTTTCTTT.

The V gene is TRBV20-1, the J gene TRBJ2-3; the D gene could be TRBD1 or TRBD2 (6 bases each). The CDR3 contains 15 residues. Germline V gene lookup returns CDR1 DFQATT and CDR2 SNEGSKA (reference sequence). The V end was cut by 6 bases, the J end by 1 base, with 17 bases between. CDR3 nucleotides: TGCAGTGCCCTCCCCGAGGGGGGACGCACAGATACGCAGTATTTT. It codes for CSALPEGGRTDTQYF.

The rearrangement joins TRBV9 to TRBJ2-1, with a possible D match to TRBD2 (6 bases). This CDR3 has 15 residues. The germline V gene encodes CDR1 SGDLS and CDR2 YYNGEE. Between the trimmed V and J ends, which lost 4 bases and 10 bases, there was a span of 21 bases. CDR3 residues: CASSNREQVLGEQFF. CDR3 bases: TGTGCCAGCAGCAACCGGGAGCAAGTTCTTGGGGAGCAGTTCTTC.

The chain carries TRBV7-3 and TRBJ2-1; 12 bases match TRBD2. The CDR3 has 18 residues. With 5 bases clipped from V and 0 bases from J, the junction kept 8 bases outside the gene matches. Per the germline V gene, CDR1 is SGHTA and CDR2 is FQGTGA. CDR3 loop: CASSLTSGGGSSYNEQFF. The CDR3 region has the DNA TGTGCCAGCAGCCTGACTAGCGGGGGTGGCAGCTCCTACAATGAGCAGTTCTTC. The complete variable domain, with remaining parts taken from reference TRBV7-3 and TRBJ2-1, reads GAGVSQTPSNKVTEKGKYVELRCDPISGHTALYWYRQSLGQGPEFLIYFQGTGAADDSGLPNDRFFAVRPEGSVSTLKIQRTERGDSAVYLCASSLTSGGGSSYNEQFFGPGTRLTVL.

This clonotype showed up just a few times. CDR3 nucleotide sequence: TGTGCCAGCAGCCCAACAGGGGGGATGCGGGAGACCCAGTACTTC. This gives the protein CASSPTGGMRETQYF. The V call is TRBV28, the J call TRBJ2-5; 8 nucleotides match TRBD1. The CDR3 contains 15 residues. The junction had 11 bases not matched to a gene; V was cut back by 6 bases and J by 5 bases. Germline V lookup: CDR1 MDHEN, CDR2 SYDVKM.

The rearrangement uses TRBV5-1 and TRBJ1-6, with D hard to call. Deletions cut 2 bases from V and 7 bases from J, with 10 bases between. CDR3 length: 14 amino acids. Germline CDR1 SGHRS, CDR2 YFSETQ. Here the CDR3 reads CASSFVDGNSPLHF. The DNA for the CDR3 is TGCGCCAGCAGCTTCGTGGACGGAAATTCACCCCTCCACTTT.

The chain recombines TRBV27 with TRBJ2-2; D unresolved. Per germline, CDR1 MNHEY and CDR2 SMNVEV (reference sequence). V dropped 3 bases and J dropped 3 bases, with 8 bases sitting between them. The CDR3 runs 14 residues. CDR3 loop: CASSFGGYTGELFF. The DNA of the CDR3 is TGTGCCAGCAGTTTCGGCGGATACACCGGGGAGCTGTTTTTT.

This clonotype was seen many times. The chain carries TRBV4-1 and TRBJ1-1; D unclear. There are 15 residues in the CDR3. Between the trimmed V and J ends, which lost 0 bases and 1 base, there was a span of 9 bases. Germline-derived CDR1 and CDR2 are MGHRA and YSYEKL. CDR3 bases: TGCGCCAGCAGCCAAGATAAGAGGTGGAACACTGAAGCTTTCTTT. It is translated as CASSQDKRWNTEAFF.

This clonotype has only a few counts. The rearrangement uses TRBV11-2 and TRBJ2-2; 7 bases agree with TRBD2. CDR1 is SGHAT, CDR2 FQNNGV, per germline. V dropped 4 bases and J dropped 2; count of bases not matched to a gene: 16. The CDR3 extends over 19 amino acids. CDR3 loop: CASSSTWSSSGFNTGELFF. DNA for the CDR3: TGTGCCAGCAGCTCCACATGGTCATCTAGCGGTTTTAACACCGGGGAGCTGTTTTTT.

This clonotype showed up just a few times. This sequence joins TRBV4-1 and TRBJ2-1; tentative D call: TRBD1 (6 bases). Between the trimmed V and J ends, which lost 0 bases and 5 bases, there was a span of 14 bases. Germline CDR1 MGHRA, CDR2 YSYEKL. The CDR3 is made up of 16 amino acids. In DNA form, the CDR3 reads TGCGCCAGCAGCCAAGATCTCCCACAGGGCCACAATGAGCAGTTCTTC. Protein product: CASSQDLPQGHNEQFF.

This clonotype was counted between two and nine times. The rearrangement joins TRBV5-1 to TRBJ1-1, with D possibly TRBD1 on 5 matching bases. Between the trimmed V and J ends, which lost 4 bases and 0 bases, there was a span of 10 bases. Germline assignment: CDR1 SGHRS and CDR2 YFSETQ. The CDR3 totals 14 residues. CDR3: CASSDQDMNTEAFF. CDR3 DNA sequence: TGCGCCAGCAGCGACCAGGACATGAACACTGAAGCTTTCTTT.

This clonotype was recorded at least ten times. The chain combines TRBV5-8 with TRBJ1-5; D unresolved. Germline CDR1 and CDR2: SGHTS and YDEGEE. This CDR3 is built from 14 residues. The V end was cut by 1 base, the J end by 1 base, with 6 bases between. CDR3 nucleotide sequence: TGTGCCAGCAGCTTGTACACCAGCAATCAGCCCCAGCATTTT. Translation: CASSLYTSNQPQHF.

The chain joins TRBV20-1 to TRBJ2-3, with 9 positions matching TRBD2. The CDR3 has 14 residues. V shed 5 bases, J shed 3 bases, and the junction held 6 bases outside the gene matches. The germline V gene encodes CDR1 DFQATT and CDR2 SNEGSKA (reference sequence). CDR3 DNA: TGCAGTGCTGGGCTAGCGGGGACTACAGATACGCAGTATTTT. This encodes CSAGLAGTTDTQYF.

The chain carries TRBV4-3 and TRBJ2-6; 7 nucleotides agree with TRBD1. The V and J ends lost 4 bases and 0 bases, in that order; junction bases with no gene match: 6. CDR3 size: 17 residues. The V gene's germline CDR1 is LGHNA and CDR2 YSLEER. The DNA for the CDR3 is TGCGCCAGCAGCCCTGGACAGGACGACTCTGGGGCCAACGTCCTGACTTTC. This encodes CASSPGQDDSGANVLTF.

This clonotype showed up just a few times. V usage is TRBV5-8 and J usage is TRBJ2-2; 8 bases line up with TRBD1. Germline V gene data show CDR1 as SGHTS and CDR2 as YDEGEE. V lost 4 bases and J lost 7; bases outside the gene matches: 15. The CDR3 loop spans 17 amino acids. CDR3 loop: CASSPKPDREYIGELFF. The CDR3 nucleotides read TGTGCCAGCAGCCCTAAACCGGACAGGGAATACATCGGGGAGCTGTTTTTT.